A single T cell receptor (beta chain) is shown here with its context. It has no known antigen specificity. Qualities for individual bases were not recorded, and no much larger clone is one base off. The immunoSEQ Assay, a bias-controlled multiplex PCR, was used to amplify TCRbeta CDR3 regions from genomic DNA. From the authors' description of their analysis: Nucleated cell counts per sample were estimated from amplification of reference gene primers within the assay. To quantify the absolute abundance of each unique TCRbeta CDR3 rearrangement, sequence reads were collapsed and filtered. For each sample, productive Simpson clonality was calculated as the square root of Simpson's diversity index across productive rearrangements. This is the immuneACCESS table as TCRdb keeps it, with only in-frame sequences that have V and J called. A part of the clones is gone; compared with another copy, unresolved V genes explain less than half, and the rest is unexplained. That table furnishes V, J and clone size, whereas the DNA furnished D and trimming. In all, the sample holds 300,000 to 400,000 clones, and around 88% of those were seen once. 3% of the sample is taken by the ten largest.

This entry belongs to a study of blood T cell repertoires in COVID-19 (dated by TCRdb to 2018 to 2021). About the full investigation: Collaborator samples came from the United States, Italy and Spain and covered acute and convalescent phases of COVID-19. The prospective study material was composed of cDNA or gDNA derived from T cells, B-cell-depleted T cells, or PBMCs. Deeply sampled blood TCRbeta repertoires from subjects exposed to, actively infected with, or recovered from COVID-19 were included in the dataset. A freely available public database, intended as a resource for researchers studying the immune response to SARS-CoV-2, is where the repertoires were released. Samples were obtained from the ongoing ImmuneRACE study (first 160 participants) and from over 1,000 subjects provided by 6 global collaborators. The sample metadata nearly always contained a de-identified subject ID, COVID-19 status, age in years and sex. HLA class I and class II types, where available, came from metadata supplied by the sample provider rather than from assay-based typing. What the research found in general, with its limitations: How much clinical and demographic metadata was included differed by source and by participant, and the metadata was provided uncurated.

The collaborating institutions used their own protocols to collect whole blood in K2EDTA tubes. For TCRbeta analysis, collaborators shipped samples as frozen whole blood, isolated PBMCs, or DNA extracted from either of those sample types. CDR1 and CDR2 (SGHKS, YYEKEE) derive from the germline V gene (reference sequence). The cysteine opens and the phenylalanine closes a CDR3 of 13 amino acids. Only the CDR3 DNA is retained, 39 bases long and in frame from the first base. V is cut back by 1 base and J by 8 bases, with 3 bases in the junction unmatched. This receptor was identified in a man aged 25 to 40 with active or convalescent COVID-19. The chain uses TRBV5-5 and TRBJ1-2, with 9 bases matching TRBD1. Sequenced: peripheral blood. The bases are TGTGCCAGCAGCTTGAGGACAGGGGAAGGCTACACCTTC. This translates into CASSLRTGEGYTF.